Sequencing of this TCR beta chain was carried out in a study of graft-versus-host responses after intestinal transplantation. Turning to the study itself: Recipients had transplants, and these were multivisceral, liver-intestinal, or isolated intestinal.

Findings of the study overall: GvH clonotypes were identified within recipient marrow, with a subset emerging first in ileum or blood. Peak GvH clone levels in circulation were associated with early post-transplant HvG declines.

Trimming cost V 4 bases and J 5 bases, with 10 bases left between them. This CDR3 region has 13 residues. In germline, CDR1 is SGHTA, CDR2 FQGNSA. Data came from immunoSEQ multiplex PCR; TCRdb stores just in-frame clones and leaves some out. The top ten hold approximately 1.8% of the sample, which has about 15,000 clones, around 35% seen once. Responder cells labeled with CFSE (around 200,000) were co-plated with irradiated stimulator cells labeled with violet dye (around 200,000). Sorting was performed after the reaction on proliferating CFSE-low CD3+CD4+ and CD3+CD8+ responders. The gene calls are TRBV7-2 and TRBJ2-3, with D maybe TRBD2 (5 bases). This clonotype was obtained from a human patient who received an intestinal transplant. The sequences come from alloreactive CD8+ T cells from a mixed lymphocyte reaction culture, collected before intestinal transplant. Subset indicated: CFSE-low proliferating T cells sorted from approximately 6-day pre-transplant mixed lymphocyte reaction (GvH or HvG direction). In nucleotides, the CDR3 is TGTGCCAGCAGCTCAGGAGGCCGAGATACGCAGTATTTT. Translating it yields CASSSGGRDTQYF.